This TCR beta chain is drawn from a study of blood T cells in healthy people across ages. Study summary: T cells yielded about one barcoded beta molecule per two cells through template switching. The study, taken as a whole, reports: Naive CD4+ cells and diversity were both higher in long-lived donors than in aged donors.

Germline CDR1 SGHRS, CDR2 YFSETQ. This CDR3 comprises 17 residues. The junction had 10 bases not matched to a gene; V was cut back by 4 bases and J by 0 bases. A sample-barcoded 5' primer and a J-beta primer mix were used in a second PCR of roughly 7 to 11 cycles. A template-switch adaptor with 12 random nucleotides tagged each cDNA molecule. Each CDR3 protein is one row after TCRdb ran MiXCR on the 5' RACE reads. Altogether approximately 770,000 distinct CDR3 sequences are present, 58% being singletons, with the ten largest covering roughly 22%. Each sample provided at least 5 micrograms of extracted total RNA. With regard to this clonotype: Its antigen is unknown.

Input material: blood. The chain has TRBV5-1 and TRBJ1-1; 9 nucleotides align to TRBD1. The TCR was taken from a man aged 30 to 39 in good health. The CDR3 DNA is TGCGCCAGCAGCCCCTCCGGGACAGGGCACATGAACACTGAAGCTTTCTTT. It encodes CASSPSGTGHMNTEAFF.